These 2 T cell receptor beta chains came from one sample sequenced in a study of blood T cell repertoires in COVID-19. The protocol was immunoSEQ multiplex PCR, while the TCRdb copy is restricted to in-frame clones and leaves out a portion. The sample lists roughly 250,000 clones; roughly 90% were seen once. Sequenced input: peripheral blood. Every receptor here comes from a woman aged 30 to 39 with COVID-19, enrolled during active disease.

The V call is TRBV19, the J call TRBJ2-2; D call uncertain. The CDR3 consists of 13 residues. V lost 3 bases and J lost 8, with 10 bases in between. Germline V gene data show CDR1 as LNHDA and CDR2 as SQIVND (reference sequence). The CDR3 region has the DNA TGTGCCAGTAGTATGTTCGTGGCAGGGGAGCTGTTTTTT. This gives the protein CASSMFVAGELFF.

The chain couples TRBV5-4 to TRBJ2-1, with 7 bases matching TRBD2. The CDR3 covers 16 residues. The V gene's germline CDR1 is SGHNT and CDR2 YYREEE (reference sequence). The trim removed 4 bases at V and 0 bases at J, leaving 7 bases unmatched. This CDR3 is CASSGPGGSSYNEQFF. For the CDR3, the DNA is TGTGCCAGCAGCGGCCCCGGGGGGAGCTCCTACAATGAGCAGTTCTTC.